This T cell receptor (beta chain) appears in the sequencing data of a study of blood T cell repertoires in COVID-19. Overall study: The origin of the acute and convalescent COVID-19 samples was the United States, Italy and Spain.

In the original analysis: Nucleated cell number was recorded as an estimate derived from reference gene primer amplification. Clones were sequenced by immunoSEQ multiplex PCR, and TCRdb holds only the in-frame ones, with some missing. V and J calls plus clone size are reproduced from that table; the DNA served to infer D and trimming. The table has 130,000 or so clones, less than 90% seen once. Seattle patients were enrolled during active infection and followed longitudinally. The V and J ends lost 2 bases and 9 bases, in that order; junction bases with no gene match: 6. The CDR3 covers 13 residues. Germline V lookup: CDR1 SGHRS, CDR2 YFSETQ.

This TCR came from a human donor with COVID-19, enrolled during active disease. The donor label of this sample is uncertain. The chain employs TRBV5-1 and TRBJ2-3; 7 bases map to TRBD1. Sequencing was done on a sample of peripheral blood. The CDR3 loop is CASSLGTAPTQYF. CDR3 coding DNA: TGCGCCAGCAGCTTAGGGACAGCACCAACGCAGTATTTT.